The clone carrying this TCR beta chain has just one count. Its antigen remains unidentified. This specimen belongs to a study of T cells in localized non-small cell lung cancer. General study points: Appearances in adjacent lung were noted for a median approximately 50 of the top 100 tumor clones. Uninvolved adjacent lung showed the highest T cell clonality, exceeding tumor. Higher adjacent-lung clonality was associated with shorter survival. Owing to sequencing of a solitary tumor region, heterogeneity cannot be discounted.

This CDR3 comprises 16 residues. TCRdb's table, derived via immunoSEQ multiplex PCR, lists solely in-frame clones and lacks some. The top ten clones hold roughly 4.5% of a sample with roughly 61,000 clones, roughly 79% of them seen once. The receptor comes from a man aged 40-75 years with stage II lung adenocarcinoma. This rearrangement joins TRBV21-1 to TRBJ2-3; no DNA check was done on the table's D call, TRBD1. TRBV21-1 is a pseudogene. The starting material was PBMCs, obtained before any cancer treatment. This CDR3 is CASSKSSGCRTDTQYF. DNA of the CDR3: TGTGCCAGCAGCAAAAGTTCAGGGTGCAGGACAGATACGCAGTATTTT.